Listed below are T cell receptor beta chains from one sample, sequenced in a study of resident and recirculating memory T cells in vitiligo. The table came from immunoSEQ multiplex PCR; TCRdb's copy has only in-frame clones and leaves some out. Among more than 65,000 clones listed, roughly 92% were seen once. The specimen was blood. These TCRs come from a male donor with vitiligo. Both conserved end residues are part of each CDR3. A D gene is named only where the DNA matches it firmly. Clone size is given for some rows only: seen once, a few or many times, or a class if the clone is expanded.

J	size	V	D	DNA	CDR3
TRBJ1-3	-	TRBV9	-	TGTGCCAGCAGCGTTCACGAGGAACGTGGAAACACCATATATTTT	CASSVHEERGNTIYF
TRBJ1-1	-	TRBV5-1	-	TGCGCCAGCAGCGTAGGGGGGGTGAACACTGAAGCTTTCTTT	CASSVGGVNTEAFF
TRBJ2-7	-	TRBV4-1	TRBD2	TGCGCCAGCAGCCAAGCGGGGGGCTCCTACGAGCAGTACTTC	CASSQAGGSYEQYF
TRBJ2-7	-	TRBV7-2	-	TGTGCCAGCAGCCGCGAGGCCTACGAGCAGTACTTC	CASSREAYEQYF
TRBJ1-2	-	TRBV5-4	-	TGTGCCAGCAGCTCAGACAGTGGCTGGGATGGCTACACCTTC	CASSSDSGWDGYTF
TRBJ2-7	-	TRBV7-9	-	TGTGCCAGCAGCAATCGGGACACCTCCTACGAGCAGTACTTC	CASSNRDTSYEQYF
TRBJ1-2	-	TRBV7-3	-	TGTGCCAGCAGCTTGGGATCTCCAGGGGATCCTAACTATGGCTACACCTTC	CASSLGSPGDPNYGYTF
TRBJ1-1	-	TRBV6-5	-	TGTGCCATCTCATCGGGAGGTAACACTGAAGCTTTCTTT	CAISSGGNTEAFF
TRBJ2-3	-	TRBV9	TRBD2	TGTGCCAGCAGCGTCCGACTAGCGGGGGGCACAGATACGCAGTATTTT	CASSVRLAGGTDTQYF
TRBJ1-1	once	TRBV7-9	-	TGTGCCAGCAGCCCTCCCGGACAAAACACTGAAGCTTTCTTT	CASSPPGQNTEAFF
TRBJ2-7	-	TRBV5-4	TRBD1	TGTGCCAGCAGCTCGTCAGGGGGCACCTACGAGCAGTACTTC	CASSSSGGTYEQYF
TRBJ2-1	-	TRBV18	TRBD2	TGTGCCAGCTCACCACGGCTACTAGCGGGGGGGCCGAATGAGCAGTTCTTC	CASSPRLLAGGPNEQFF
TRBJ2-5	-	TRBV5-1	TRBD1	TGCGCCAGCAGCTTAAGACAGGGAAGGCAAGAGACCCAGTACTTC	CASSLRQGRQETQYF
TRBJ2-7	-	TRBV5-4	TRBD1	TGTGCCAGCAGCGGGGGACAGGTCGGCTACGAGCAGTACTTC	CASSGGQVGYEQYF
TRBJ1-4	-	TRBV6-5	TRBD1	TGTGCCAGCAGCACCGGGACAGGCCCATCTAAACTGTTTTTT	CASSTGTGPSKLFF
TRBJ2-7	-	TRBV14	-	TGTGCCAGCAGCCAAACAGGGAGCAGCGAGCAGTACTTC	CASSQTGSSEQYF
TRBJ2-3	-	TRBV5-5	TRBD2	TGTGCCAGCAGCCCCCGGGGTAGCGGGGGGGCAGATACGCAGTATTTT	CASSPRGSGGADTQYF
TRBJ1-4	few	TRBV6-5	TRBD1	TGTGCCAGCAGTTACTCGGAGACAGGGGGTGAAAAACTGTTTTTT	CASSYSETGGEKLFF
TRBJ1-1	-	TRBV18	-	TGTGCCAGCTCAGGGGGCGAGGGTACTGAAGCTTTCTTT	CASSGGEGTEAFF
TRBJ2-4	-	TRBV9	TRBD2	TGTGCCAGCAGCGCTCAAAGTCGTGTGGGCGGGGGGAACATTCAGTACTTC	CASSAQSRVGGGNIQYF
TRBJ1-1	-	TRBV5-1	TRBD1	TGCGCCAGCAGCCCAGCAACAGGGGGTGGCACTGAAGCTTTCTTT	CASSPATGGGTEAFF
TRBJ1-1	-	TRBV28	-	TGTGCCAGCAGTAACCCCCCCAGGGGCCCGGGGAACACTGAAGCTTTCTTT	CASSNPPRGPGNTEAFF
TRBJ1-1	-	TRBV5-1	-	TGCGCCAGCAGCTTCCCGGGCCTACCAGGGGCTAATGAAGCTTTCTTT	CASSFPGLPGANEAFF
TRBJ1-5	once	TRBV19	TRBD1	TGTGCCAGTAGTATCGGCACACAGGGGTTTCAGCCCCAGCATTTT	CASSIGTQGFQPQHF
TRBJ2-3	-	TRBV9	TRBD2	TGTGCCAGCAGCCCCCTGACTAGCTCTAGCACAGATACGCAGTATTTT	CASSPLTSSSTDTQYF
TRBJ1-4	-	TRBV19	-	TGTGCCACGGGGGGCTCCGGCCTAGGAAAACTGTTTTTT	CATGGSGLGKLFF
TRBJ2-1	once	TRBV4-3	TRBD2	TGCGCCAGCAGCCAAGATCTAGCGGGGGGCCCATACAATGAGCAGTTCTTC	CASSQDLAGGPYNEQFF
TRBJ2-1	-	TRBV20-1	-	TGCAGCGCTAGCTATTCGATTGAGCAGTTCTTC	CSASYSIEQFF
TRBJ1-2	-	TRBV9	-	TGTGCCAGCAGCGTGGCCCCAGGGCTTTATGGCTACACCTTC	CASSVAPGLYGYTF
TRBJ1-1	-	TRBV29-1	TRBD1	TGCAGCTCTCGACAGGGACAAAACACTGAAGCTTTCTTT	CSSRQGQNTEAFF
TRBJ2-3	once	TRBV5-1	-	TGCGCCAGCAGCCAGGGGACAACAGATACGCAGTATTTT	CASSQGTTDTQYF
TRBJ2-7	-	TRBV14	TRBD2	TGTGCCAGCAGCCAGGGCATACTAGCGGGGGGCCCTTGGGAGCGGGCTTACGAGCAGTACTTC	CASSQGILAGGPWERAYEQYF
TRBJ2-5	-	TRBV2	-	TGTGCCATCCTTATGACTAGTGGGGAGACCCAGTACTTC	CAILMTSGETQYF
TRBJ1-2	-	TRBV14	-	TGTGCCAGCAGCCTGACTACAAGAGGGAGCCCCTATGGCTACACCTTC	CASSLTTRGSPYGYTF
TRBJ2-5	once	TRBV7-7	-	TGTGCTAGCAGCCCAGACGACAGCGGGGAGACCCAGTACTTC	CASSPDDSGETQYF
TRBJ2-7	-	TRBV5-6	-	TGTGCCAGCAGCTTGGGAAGCGCCTCCTACGAGCAGTACTTC	CASSLGSASYEQYF
TRBJ1-1	-	TRBV6-6	TRBD1	TGTGCCAGCAGCGCCGGACAGGGGTACACTGAAGCTTTCTTT	CASSAGQGYTEAFF
TRBJ2-3	once	TRBV7-9	TRBD2	TGTGCCAGCAGACCCGGACTAGCGGGGGGTATTAGCACAGATACGCAGTATTTT	CASRPGLAGGISTDTQYF
TRBJ2-1	-	TRBV6-6	-	TGTGCCAGCAGTTACCGGGACAACAATGAGCAGTTCTTC	CASSYRDNNEQFF
TRBJ1-1	once	TRBV5-5	-	TGTGCCAGCAGCCCTATTTCCATGAACACTGAAGCTTTCTTT	CASSPISMNTEAFF
TRBJ2-2	-	TRBV5-4	-	TGTGCCAGCAGCTTGGCAGTTCCCACCGGGGAGCTGTTTTTT	CASSLAVPTGELFF
TRBJ1-2	-	TRBV5-5	-	TGTGCCAGCAGCTCGGAAATAGTACAGGGCCAAGATGGCTACACCTTC	CASSSEIVQGQDGYTF
TRBJ1-1	-	TRBV18	TRBD1	TGTGCCAGCTTAGACAGGGTTCAGGACACTGAAGCTTTCTTT	CASLDRVQDTEAFF
TRBJ2-4	-	TRBV2	-	TGTGCCAGCAGTGAGAAGACAGTAGCCAAAAACATTCAGTACTTC	CASSEKTVAKNIQYF
TRBJ1-3	-	TRBV28	-	TGTGCCAGCAGTTTAGGACAGTTGGCAAACACCATATATTTT	CASSLGQLANTIYF
TRBJ1-2	few	TRBV9	TRBD1	TGTGCCAGCAGCGTAGCAGGACAGGGATATGGCTACACCTTC	CASSVAGQGYGYTF
TRBJ2-2	once	TRBV11-3	-	TGTGCCAGCAAGGGACACAACACCGGGGAGCTGTTTTTT	CASKGHNTGELFF
TRBJ2-7	-	TRBV12-5	TRBD2	TGTGCTAGTGGTTTTCGCCTGCTGCGGGGGGGCTACGAGCAGTACTTC	CASGFRLLRGGYEQYF
TRBJ2-7	-	TRBV7-9	-	TGTGCAATAGGGACTGGCCGCGAGCAGTACTTC	CAIGTGREQYF
TRBJ1-3	-	TRBV10-3	TRBD1	TGTGCCATCAGACCGGGACAGTCCTCTGGAAACACCATATATTTT	CAIRPGQSSGNTIYF
TRBJ1-6	-	TRBV6-1	TRBD1	TGTGCCAGCAGTCCACCAGGGACAGGGAAAACACCCCTCCACTTT	CASSPPGTGKTPLHF
TRBJ2-1	-	TRBV9	TRBD2	TGTGCCAGCAGCGTAGGGCCTACTCCGGGGGGGGAGCAGTTCTTC	CASSVGPTPGGEQFF